A selection of T cell receptor beta chains follows, all from one sample in a study of PD-L1 blockade in urothelial cancer. Here immunoSEQ multiplex PCR was the method, and the copy in TCRdb shows in-frame clones only, minus some. Among 30,000 to 45,000 clones listed, around 90% were seen once. This sample comprised PBMCs, obtained around atezolizumab (anti-PD-L1) treatment. These receptor sequences come from a man between 70 and 80 years old with urothelial cancer. CDR3s include the opening cysteine and the closing phenylalanine or tryptophan. D genes are given only for firm matches. Clone size appears in some rows only: once, few, many, or a class for an expanded clone.

TRBJ2-2,NA,once,14,TRBV9,CASSVTWNTGELFF,TGTGCCAGCAGCGTAACTTGGAACACCGGGGAGCTGTTTTTT
TRBJ2-2,NA,NA,15,TRBV6-4,CASSDSSRNTGELFF,TGTGCCAGCAGTGACTCGTCCAGAAACACCGGGGAGCTGTTTTTT
TRBJ1-2,NA,NA,15,TRBV28,CASSLWGRGYYGYTF,TGTGCCAGCAGTTTATGGGGCAGGGGATACTATGGCTACACCTTC
TRBJ2-5,TRBD2,NA,15,TRBV4-1,CASSPAGGGRETQYF,TGCGCCAGCAGTCCAGCGGGAGGGGGGAGAGAGACCCAGTACTTC
TRBJ1-1,NA,NA,13,TRBV5-1,CASSVQMNTEAFF,TGCGCCAGCAGCGTACAGATGAACACTGAAGCTTTCTTT
TRBJ2-7,TRBD1,once,14,TRBV5-8,CASSLQGGPYEQYF,TGTGCCAGCAGCTTACAGGGGGGACCCTACGAGCAGTACTTC
TRBJ2-5,TRBD1,once,15,TRBV5-8,CASSLARQGQETQYF,TGTGCCAGCAGCTTGGCGAGACAGGGGCAAGAGACCCAGTACTTC
TRBJ2-3,TRBD2,NA,17,TRBV27,CASSTGTSGSGTDTQYF,TGTGCCAGCAGCACCGGGACTAGCGGTTCCGGCACAGATACGCAGTATTTT
TRBJ2-5,TRBD1,NA,16,TRBV2,CASSDRTGGIRETQYF,TGTGCCAGCAGTGATAGGACAGGGGGCATTCGGGAGACCCAGTACTTC
TRBJ1-5,NA,NA,14,TRBV5-8,CASSSQGQHQPQHF,TGTGCCAGCAGCTCTCAGGGCCAGCATCAGCCCCAGCATTTT
TRBJ2-7,NA,NA,11,TRBV6-5,CASSAGQKQYF,TGTGCCAGCAGTGCGGGACAGAAGCAGTACTTC
TRBJ2-1,NA,NA,15,TRBV4-1,CASSQQTHPYNEQFF,TGCGCCAGCAGCCAACAGACACATCCCTACAATGAGCAGTTCTTC
TRBJ1-5,TRBD1,NA,14,TRBV7-9,CASSLGQGKQPQHF,TGTGCCAGCAGCTTGGGACAGGGGAAACAGCCCCAGCATTTT
TRBJ1-2,TRBD1,NA,12,TRBV4-1,CASSRTGEGYTF,TGCGCCAGCAGCCGGACAGGGGAGGGCTACACCTTC
TRBJ2-1,NA,NA,14,TRBV7-6,CASSLRSPNNEQFF,TGTGCCAGCAGCTTGAGAAGCCCGAACAATGAGCAGTTCTTC
TRBJ1-1,NA,NA,14,TRBV5-4,CASSFSQGTTEAFF,TGTGCCAGCAGCTTCAGTCAGGGCACCACTGAAGCTTTCTTT
TRBJ1-1,NA,NA,14,TRBV2,CASSVWGGDTEAFF,TGTGCCAGCAGTGTTTGGGGAGGGGACACTGAAGCTTTCTTT
TRBJ2-1,NA,NA,12,TRBV19,CANRTRYNEQFF,TGTGCCAACCGGACAAGATACAATGAGCAGTTCTTC
TRBJ2-5,NA,NA,12,TRBV6-1,CASSEVGPTQYF,TGTGCCAGCAGTGAAGTGGGGCCGACCCAGTACTTC
TRBJ2-2,NA,NA,14,TRBV25-1,CASSEYGGTGELFF,TGTGCCAGCAGTGAATATGGGGGGACCGGGGAGCTGTTTTTT